This T cell receptor (beta chain) was recorded in a study of regulatory T cells in long-lasting Graves disease (dated by TCRdb to 2020 to 2022). About the study as a whole: In the newly diagnosed Graves' disease group, patients had been taking antithyroid drugs for less than 3 months. Patients with persistent Graves' disease were compared with patients with newly diagnosed Graves' disease using TCR sequencing and RNA sequencing of peripheral blood. The study was conducted in China and was registered as a clinical trial. TCR sequencing covered 13 persistent and about 20 newly diagnosed Graves' disease patients, around 33 samples in total.

In light of the paper, this sample's time point label describes: newly diagnosed GD, antithyroid drugs for less than 3 months. For both TCR sequencing and RNA sequencing, RNA was extracted from PBMCs in TRIzol. The diagnosis of Graves' disease was made according to American Thyroid Association guidelines. Patients were recruited from an endocrinology department in Xi'an, China. Each patient gave approximately 10 milliliters of peripheral blood, collected in an EDTA anticoagulant tube. Ficoll Paque Plus density gradient separation was used to isolate PBMCs, and no additional T cell sorting was done. An Agilent 2100 Bioanalyzer and agarose gel were used to check RNA quality, while a NanoDrop 2000 measured RNA concentration. Libraries were made using multiplex PCR. TCRdb names Illumina HiSeq 4000 as the instrument used. iRepertoire HTBI primers and Arm-PCR amplification of CDR3 regions were used to construct TCR beta libraries. Gel purification was performed on PCR products prior to sequencing. The study's own analysis went as follows. Across samples, about 63 TRBV and 13 to 15 TRBJ segments were identified and used for gene usage analysis of CDR3 amino acid clonotypes. COPE and FqMerger were used to merge filtered high-quality paired reads into contigs. BLAST was used to align contigs to IMGT TRBV, TRBD and TRBJ reference genes, with CDR3 defined following IMGT. Any clonotype with a frequency above 0.1% was counted as a highly expanded clone. Repertoire diversity was measured by Shannon entropy, and V-J evenness by the Gini coefficient. Clonotypes shared by more than one individual were considered public. TCRdb itself trimmed the public reads at Q25 with fastp, ran MiXCR and retained productive beta chains. Each CDR3 protein gets just one entry, which takes the most common genes and DNA from the rows behind it. Clone size and V and J calls follow TCRdb, not the original study. This sample has about 450,000 distinct CDR3 sequences in its table, and around 13% of those were observed once. The ten largest clonotypes hold about a sixth of the sample.

A note on this clonotype: Its antigen target is currently unknown. The sample holds no much larger clone one base away, and base qualities are not on file.

The germline ends are 24 bases apart after V is trimmed by 3 bases and J by 16 bases. CDR1 and CDR2, per the germline V gene, are SGHTA and FQGNSA. Counted from cysteine to phenylalanine, this CDR3 has 15 amino acids. The retained sequence is limited to the CDR3, 45 bases, with the frame set at the first base. The full study reports these points: Compared with newly diagnosed patients, patients with persistent Graves' disease had lower TCR Shannon entropy and fewer highly expanded clones, which suggests clonal expansion. Preferential use of TRBV28, TRBJ1-2 and TRBJ2-5 was observed in persistent disease, whereas TRBV20-1 and TRBJ2-1 were favored in newly diagnosed disease. The study examined only peripheral blood because the primary lesion, thyroid tissue, could not be accessed. The authors acknowledged the small sample size as a limitation that may reduce accuracy. More public clonotypes were shared among persistent patients (over 2,500) than among newly diagnosed patients (roughly 1,000). Sequencing and analysis were restricted to the TCR beta chain.

The data were also submitted as part of a second study, on T cells in Graves' hyperthyroidism and ophthalmopathy. As noted in the second study: Stable Graves' hyperthyroidism was defined as the absence of progression to ophthalmopathy over 18 months of follow-up. Hyperthyroidism patients were aged 18 to 65 years and newly diagnosed, with disease duration of less than 2 months. Any patient with an uncontrolled infection, another autoimmune disease, pregnancy or lactation was excluded. Diagnoses were established on the basis of clinical symptoms, serum thyroxine and TRAb, thyroid ultrasound, and orbital computed tomography. A first-round RT-PCR of the TCR CDR3 used the HTBI primer set with the Qiagen OneStep RT-PCR kit. Blood samples also contained most of the expanded thyroid clonotypes (frequency above 0.001), which suggests that blood repertoires may reflect thyroid immune responses. In cross-validation, a model built on a 13 V-J signature told ophthalmopathy apart from stable hyperthyroidism with over 85% sensitivity and roughly 81% specificity, and in testing the same model reached 80%/75%. In validation, the model predicted progression to ophthalmopathy a median of about 5.9 months before onset, with over 60% sensitivity and 72.22% specificity. To identify distinguishing TCR V-J signatures, a discovery cohort of 90 to 100 patients was used, comprising 43 with Graves' ophthalmopathy and under 60 with stable Graves' hyperthyroidism. Prospective prediction of ophthalmopathy was tested in an independent validation cohort consisting of under 20 hyperthyroidism patients and 17 patients who later progressed to ophthalmopathy. The 100 discovery patients were randomly split 7:3 into training and test sets. Thyroid tissue and blood T-cell repertoires from over 5 Graves' hyperthyroidism patients were also compared in the study. After blood sampling, hyperthyroidism patients were treated with methimazole at a starting dose of 30 mg daily, and ophthalmopathy patients were treated with high-dose intravenous methylprednisolone. Libraries were constructed in a second round of multiplex PCR, after which size selection and purification were carried out. Sequencing of the libraries was done on an Illumina HiSeq2000 using paired-end 100 bp reads. Raw data were processed with SOAPnuke, discarding reads with adapters, uncalled bases, mean Phred below 15, or no exact constant-primer or identifier match. High-quality paired reads were merged with COPE v1.2.5, and unique nucleotide sequences were defined as clonotypes. MiTCR v1.1 was used to align the clonotypes against IMGT TRBV, TRBD and TRBJ reference segments. The analysis included only V-J combinations with a frequency above 0.0001, which together covered more than 99% of the repertoires. A TCS score was defined as the ratio between F50 (clonal expansion) and ExV (chaos), using BLOSUM62-based TCRdist between CDR3 peptides within each V-J. Welch's t-statistics and random forest reduced around 550 V-J features to 10 to 15, which were used in a naive Bayes classifier (R e1071). Sample size was not statistically predetermined, and investigators were not blinded to group allocation. The paper reports TCR Vbeta CDR3 sequencing of over 130 peripheral blood samples: around 45 ophthalmopathy, 70 to 85 hyperthyroidism and approximately 17 progressor patients.

The sample was peripheral blood mononuclear cells (PBMCs), taken at new diagnosis, from a patient treated with antithyroid drugs. The clonotype was recovered from a woman in her forties or fifties with Graves disease. Donor details come from another sample of the same person, matched by shared clones. The sequence is built from TRBV7-2 and TRBJ1-4; TRBD1 might be the D gene, on 5 matching bases. The CDR3 amino acid sequence is: CASSFGLSGNEKSFF. The DNA is as follows: TGTGCCAGCAGCTTCGGTCTGTCAGGGAATGAAAAATCGTTTTTT.